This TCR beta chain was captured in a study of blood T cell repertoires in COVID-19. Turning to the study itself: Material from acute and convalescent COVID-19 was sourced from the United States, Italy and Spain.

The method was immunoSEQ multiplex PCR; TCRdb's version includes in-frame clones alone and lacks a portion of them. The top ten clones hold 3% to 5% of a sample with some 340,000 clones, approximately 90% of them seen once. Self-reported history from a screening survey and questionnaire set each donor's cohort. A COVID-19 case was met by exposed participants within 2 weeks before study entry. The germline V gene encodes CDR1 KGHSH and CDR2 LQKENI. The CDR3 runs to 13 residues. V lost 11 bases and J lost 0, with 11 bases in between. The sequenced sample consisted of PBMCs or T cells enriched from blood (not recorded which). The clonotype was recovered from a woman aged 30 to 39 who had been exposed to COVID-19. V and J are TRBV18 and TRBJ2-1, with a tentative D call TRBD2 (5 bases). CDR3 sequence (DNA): TGTGCCGGCCAAGGGAGCTCCTACAATGAGCAGTTCTTC. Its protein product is CAGQGSSYNEQFF. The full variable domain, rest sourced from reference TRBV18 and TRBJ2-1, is NAGVMQNPRHLVRRRGQEARLRCSPMKGHSHVYWYRQLPEEGLKFMVYLQKENIIDESGMPKERFSAEFPKEGPSILRIQQVVRGDSAAYFCAGQGSSYNEQFFGPGTRLTVL.